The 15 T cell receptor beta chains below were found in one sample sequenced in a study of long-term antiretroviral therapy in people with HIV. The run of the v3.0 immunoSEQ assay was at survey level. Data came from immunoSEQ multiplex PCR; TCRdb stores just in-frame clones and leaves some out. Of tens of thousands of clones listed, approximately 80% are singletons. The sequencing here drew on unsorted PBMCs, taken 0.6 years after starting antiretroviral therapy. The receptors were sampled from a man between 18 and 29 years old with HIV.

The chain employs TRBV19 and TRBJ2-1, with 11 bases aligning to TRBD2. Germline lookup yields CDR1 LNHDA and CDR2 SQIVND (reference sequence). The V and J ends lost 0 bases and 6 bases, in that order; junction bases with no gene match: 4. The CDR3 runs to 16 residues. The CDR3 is CASSIDRLAGGNEQFF. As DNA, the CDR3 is TGTGCCAGTAGTATAGATAGGCTAGCGGGAGGCAATGAGCAGTTCTTC. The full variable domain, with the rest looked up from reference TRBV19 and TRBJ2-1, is DGGITQSPKYLFRKEGQNVTLSCEQNLNHDAMYWYRQDPGQGLRLIYYSQIVNDFQKGDIAEGYSVSREKKESFPLTVTSAQKNPTAFYLCASSIDRLAGGNEQFFGPGTRLTVL.

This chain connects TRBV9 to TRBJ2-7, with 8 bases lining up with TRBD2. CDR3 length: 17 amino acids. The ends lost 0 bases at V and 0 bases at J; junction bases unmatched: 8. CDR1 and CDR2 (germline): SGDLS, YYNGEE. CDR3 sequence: CASSVDDPSGGSYEQYF. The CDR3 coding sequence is TGTGCCAGCAGCGTAGACGACCCAAGCGGGGGCTCCTACGAGCAGTACTTC.

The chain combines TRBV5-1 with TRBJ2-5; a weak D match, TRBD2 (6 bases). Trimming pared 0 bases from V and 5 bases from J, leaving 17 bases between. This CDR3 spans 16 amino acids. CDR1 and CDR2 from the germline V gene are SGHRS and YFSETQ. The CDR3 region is CASSLAGGSGYETQYF. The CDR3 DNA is TGCGCCAGCAGCTTGGCCGGAGGGAGTGGTTACGAGACCCAGTACTTC.

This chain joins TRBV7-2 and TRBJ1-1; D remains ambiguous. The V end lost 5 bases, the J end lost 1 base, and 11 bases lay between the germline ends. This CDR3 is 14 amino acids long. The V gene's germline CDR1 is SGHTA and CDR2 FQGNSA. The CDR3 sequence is CASSRTAQNTEAFF. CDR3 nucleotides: TGTGCCAGCAGCCGGACGGCCCAGAACACTGAAGCTTTCTTT.

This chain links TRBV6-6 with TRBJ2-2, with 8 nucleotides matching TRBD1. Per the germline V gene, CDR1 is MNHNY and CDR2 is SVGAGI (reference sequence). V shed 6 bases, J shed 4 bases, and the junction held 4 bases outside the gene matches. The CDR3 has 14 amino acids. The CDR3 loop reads CASSRTGSTGELFF. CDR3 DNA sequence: TGTGCCAGCAGCCGGACAGGGTCCACCGGGGAGCTGTTTTTT.

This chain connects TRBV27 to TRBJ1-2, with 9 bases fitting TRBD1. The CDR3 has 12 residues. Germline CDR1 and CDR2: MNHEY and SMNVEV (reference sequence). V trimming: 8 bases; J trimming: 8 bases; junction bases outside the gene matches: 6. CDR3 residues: CASATGGGGYTF. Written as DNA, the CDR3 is TGTGCCAGCGCTACAGGGGGCGGCGGCTACACCTTC.

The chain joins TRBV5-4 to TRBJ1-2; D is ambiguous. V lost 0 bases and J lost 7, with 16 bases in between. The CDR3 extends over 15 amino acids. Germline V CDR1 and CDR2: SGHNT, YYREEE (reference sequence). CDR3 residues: CASSLGLTLSGGYTF. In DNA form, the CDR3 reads TGTGCCAGCAGCTTGGGGCTTACCCTGAGTGGTGGCTACACCTTC.

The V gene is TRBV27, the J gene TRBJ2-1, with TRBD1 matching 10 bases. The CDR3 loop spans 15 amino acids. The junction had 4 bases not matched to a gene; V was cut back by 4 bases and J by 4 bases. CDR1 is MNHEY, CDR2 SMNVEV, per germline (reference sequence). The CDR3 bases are TGTGCCAGCAGTTCTGGGACAGGGGCATACAATGAGCAGTTCTTC. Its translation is CASSSGTGAYNEQFF.

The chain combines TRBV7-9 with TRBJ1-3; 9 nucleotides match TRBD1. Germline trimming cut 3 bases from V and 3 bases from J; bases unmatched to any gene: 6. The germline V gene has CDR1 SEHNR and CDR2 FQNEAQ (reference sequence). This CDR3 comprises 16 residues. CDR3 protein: CASSFANRGLGNTIYF. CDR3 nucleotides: TGTGCCAGCAGCTTTGCTAACAGGGGGCTTGGAAACACCATATATTTT.

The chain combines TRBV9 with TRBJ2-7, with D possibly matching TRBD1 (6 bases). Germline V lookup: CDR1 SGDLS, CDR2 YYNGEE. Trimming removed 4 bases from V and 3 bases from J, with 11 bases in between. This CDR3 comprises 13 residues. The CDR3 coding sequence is TGTGCCAGCAGCTCAGGGGTGGACTACGAGCAGTACTTC. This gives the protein CASSSGVDYEQYF.

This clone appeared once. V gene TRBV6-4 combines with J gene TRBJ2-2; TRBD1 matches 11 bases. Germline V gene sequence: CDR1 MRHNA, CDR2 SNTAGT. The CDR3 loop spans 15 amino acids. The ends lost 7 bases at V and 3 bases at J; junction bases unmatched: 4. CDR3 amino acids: CASTRTGGDTGELFF. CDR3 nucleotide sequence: TGTGCCAGCACCCGGACAGGGGGCGACACCGGGGAGCTGTTTTTT.

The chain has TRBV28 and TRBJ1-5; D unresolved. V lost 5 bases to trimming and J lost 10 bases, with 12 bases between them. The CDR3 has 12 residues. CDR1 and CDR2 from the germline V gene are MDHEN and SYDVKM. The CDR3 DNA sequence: TGTGCCAGCAGTCCCCCCGTAGATCCCCAGCATTTT. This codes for CASSPPVDPQHF.

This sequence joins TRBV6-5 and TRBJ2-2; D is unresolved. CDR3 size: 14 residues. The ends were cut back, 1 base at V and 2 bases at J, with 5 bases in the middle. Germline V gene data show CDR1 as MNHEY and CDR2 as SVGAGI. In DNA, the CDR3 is TGTGCCAGCAGTTACTATAGTAACACCGGGGAGCTGTTTTTT. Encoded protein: CASSYYSNTGELFF.

CDR3 nucleotides: TGTGCCAGCAGCTCCCTTACAGGGGTTGAGCAGTTCTTC. Residues: CASSSLTGVEQFF. The chain has TRBV7-6 and TRBJ2-1, with 7 positions matching TRBD1. Trimming removed 4 bases from V and 9 bases from J; junction bases left unmatched: 6. CDR1 is SGHVS and CDR2 is FNYEAQ in the germline V gene. The length of the CDR3 is 13 residues.

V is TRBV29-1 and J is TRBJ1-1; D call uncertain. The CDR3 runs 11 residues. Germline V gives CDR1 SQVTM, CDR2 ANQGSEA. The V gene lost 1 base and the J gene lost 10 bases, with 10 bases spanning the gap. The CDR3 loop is CSVEVGVRAFF. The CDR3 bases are TGCAGCGTTGAAGTTGGAGTTCGAGCTTTCTTT. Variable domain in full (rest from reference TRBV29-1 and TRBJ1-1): SAVISQKPSRDICQRGTSLTIQCQVDSQVTMMFWYRQQPGQSLTLIATANQGSEATYESGFVIDKFPISRPNLTFSTLTVSNMSPEDSSIYLCSVEVGVRAFFGQGTRLTVV.